This T cell receptor (beta chain) was sequenced in a study of cytotoxic CD8 clonotypes in ibrutinib-treated CLL. Study summary: Over 10 relapsed/refractory, over 14 treatment-naive; fewer than 18 IGHV unmutated.

Assay: immunoSEQ multiplex PCR; the TCRdb copy retains only in-frame clones and omits some. The sample holds some 23,000 clones; 60% to 80% are singletons and the top ten take around 54%. This CDR3 contains 14 residues. The trim removed 5 bases at V and 4 bases at J, leaving 8 bases unmatched. The germline V gene has CDR1 SEHNR and CDR2 FQNEAQ (reference sequence). As for this clone: Its antigen is undetermined.

Study-wide results and limits: Baseline clonality was higher than in age-matched healthy donors and moved in step with circulating CD8+ T-cell counts. Rare overall, public clonotypes shrank or held steady under therapy.

This clonotype originated in a human donor with chronic lymphocytic leukemia. The material sequenced was PBMCs, taken at disease progression, from a patient treated with ibrutinib. The rearrangement uses TRBV7-9 and TRBJ2-7; 7 bases match TRBD1. The CDR3 protein is CASSEQGSRYEQYF. In nucleotides, the CDR3 is TGTGCCAGCAGCGAACAGGGGTCGAGGTACGAGCAGTACTTC. Using reference TRBV7-9 and TRBJ2-7 for the parts outside the CDR3, the full variable domain is DTGVSQNPRHKITKRGQNVTFRCDPISEHNRLYWYRQTLGQGPEFLTYFQNEAQLEKSRLLSDRFSAERPKGSFSTLEIQRTEQGDSAMYLCASSEQGSRYEQYFGPGTRLTVT.